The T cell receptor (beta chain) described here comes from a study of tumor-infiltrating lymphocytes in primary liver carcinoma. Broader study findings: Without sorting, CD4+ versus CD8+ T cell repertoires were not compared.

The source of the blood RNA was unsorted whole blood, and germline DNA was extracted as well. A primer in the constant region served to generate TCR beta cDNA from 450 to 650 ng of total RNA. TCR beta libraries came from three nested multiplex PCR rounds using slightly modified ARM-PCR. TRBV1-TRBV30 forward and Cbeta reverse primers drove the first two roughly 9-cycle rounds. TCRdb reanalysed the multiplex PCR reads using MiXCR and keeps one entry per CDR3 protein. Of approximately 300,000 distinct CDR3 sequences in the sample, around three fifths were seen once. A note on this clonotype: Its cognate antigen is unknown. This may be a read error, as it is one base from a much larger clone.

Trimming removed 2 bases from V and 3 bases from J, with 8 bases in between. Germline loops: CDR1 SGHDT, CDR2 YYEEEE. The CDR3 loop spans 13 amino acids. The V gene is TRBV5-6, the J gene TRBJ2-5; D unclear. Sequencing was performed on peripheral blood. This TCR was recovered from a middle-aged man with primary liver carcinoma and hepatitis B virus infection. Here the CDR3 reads CASSFWSEETQYF. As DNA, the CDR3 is TGTGCCAGCAGCTTCTGGTCCGAAGAGACCCAGTACTTC.